This TCR beta chain emerged from a study of identical twins. Of note for this clonotype: Its specificity is not known.

The V segment lost 4 bases and the J segment 4 bases; nucleotides outside the gene matches: 5. The CDR3 contains 15 residues. CDR1 and CDR2 (germline): MNHNS, SASEGT. Findings and caveats of the study: Models underpredicted monozygotic twin sharing of out-of-frame TCR alpha.

Template switching (which added a universal primer site) was used, and cDNA carried unique molecular identifiers. MiXCR, run by TCRdb on the 5' RACE reads, gives a single entry per CDR3 protein. The table includes around 290,000 distinct CDR3 sequences, roughly 9.8% detected once. In every case, the donor was a healthy Caucasian. The same sample was also used in a study of yellow fever vaccine responses in identical twins.

This sequence was found in a woman aged 18-29 years in good health. The sequencing input was CD8+ T cells sorted from blood. The chain links TRBV6-1 to TRBJ2-3, with 10 bases that match TRBD2. For the CDR3, the DNA is TGTGCCAGCAGTGGAGCGGGAGGGCCCTCAGATACGCAGTATTTT. Protein sequence: CASSGAGGPSDTQYF.